The 15 T cell receptor beta chains reported below all come from one sample, sequenced in a study of shared clonotypes between healthy human individuals. Assay: immunoSEQ multiplex PCR; the TCRdb copy retains only in-frame clones and omits some. The sample comprises approximately 2.3 million clones, roughly 93% of which are singletons, and 0.39% rests with the top ten. Sample: naive CD4+ T cells from PBMCs. Noted subset: CD45RA+ positively selected. The source of these receptors is a man aged 18 to 29 in good health. Some clones in this sample may be carry-over from other donors' samples.

This chain uses TRBV28 with TRBJ2-7; tentative D call: TRBD2 (5 bases). V was trimmed by 1 base and J by 5 bases, leaving 18 bases between them. In germline, CDR1 is MDHEN, CDR2 SYDVKM. CDR3 length: 16 amino acids. The CDR3 coding sequence is TGTGCCAGCAGTTTATTTTCGGGAATGGGCCATCACGAGCAGTACTTC. Translation gives CASSLFSGMGHHEQYF.

The chain couples TRBV5-1 to TRBJ2-2; 8 nucleotides match TRBD1. Germline V gene sequence: CDR1 SGHRS, CDR2 YFSETQ. V was clipped by 1 base and J by 1 base; unmatched bases: 3. The CDR3 is made up of 16 amino acids. The CDR3, as DNA: TGCGCCAGCAGCTTGTCACAGGGGGAGAACACCGGGGAGCTGTTTTTT. This translates into CASSLSQGENTGELFF.

As concerns this clone: The sample holds other DNA sequences that translate to the same CDR3. J is TRBJ2-2 and V is TRBV9, with D maybe TRBD2 (6 bases). Germline values: CDR1 SGDLS, CDR2 YYNGEE. Trimming removed 0 bases from V and 4 bases from J, with 7 bases in between. The CDR3 sequence is 14 residues long. CDR3 sequence reads: CASSVVGSTGELFF. In DNA form, the CDR3 reads TGTGCCAGCAGCGTAGTCGGGAGCACCGGGGAGCTGTTTTTT.

The chain joins TRBV9 to TRBJ2-7; D remains unclear. The CDR3 runs to 15 residues. Trimming took 0 bases from V and 5 from J, leaving 15 bases between them. Per the germline V gene, CDR1 is SGDLS and CDR2 is YYNGEE. In DNA form, the CDR3 reads TGTGCCAGCAGCGTAGGGTTCAACTTAGACCACGAGCAGTACTTC. Amino acid sequence: CASSVGFNLDHEQYF.

This chain joins TRBV9 and TRBJ1-1; a weak D match, TRBD1 (5 bases). Trimming removed 0 bases from V and 5 bases from J, with 11 bases in between. The CDR3 is 14 residues long. Germline V CDR1 and CDR2: SGDLS, YYNGEE. The CDR3 DNA is TGTGCCAGCAGCGTAGGGTGGGGCAGAACTGAAGCTTTCTTT. It codes for CASSVGWGRTEAFF. Combining the CDR3 with reference TRBV9 and TRBJ1-1 gives the whole variable domain DSGVTQTPKHLITATGQRVTLRCSPRSGDLSVYWYQQSLDQGLQFLIQYYNGEERAKGNILERFSAQQFPDLHSELNLSSLELGDSALYFCASSVGWGRTEAFFGQGTRLTVV.

The rearrangement uses TRBV5-1 and TRBJ2-1; 11 nucleotides agree with TRBD1. J was trimmed by 0 bases and V by 0 bases; bases with no gene match: 11. This CDR3 contains 20 residues. CDR1 is SGHRS and CDR2 is YFSETQ in the germline V gene. CDR3 sequence reads: CASSLGFGQGARLSYNEQFF. The DNA of the CDR3 is TGCGCCAGCAGCTTGGGATTCGGACAGGGGGCGCGGCTCTCCTACAATGAGCAGTTCTTC.

This clone was counted a single time. The chain combines TRBV5-8 with TRBJ1-3; the D gene is possibly TRBD1 (5 bases). The ends were cut back, 10 bases at V and 0 bases at J, with 14 bases in the middle. This CDR3 spans 14 amino acids. Germline values: CDR1 SGHTS, CDR2 YDEGEE. This chain's CDR3 is CAWEGRRSGNTIYF. The CDR3 region has the DNA TGTGCCTGGGAGGGACGGCGCTCTGGAAACACCATATATTTT.

This rearrangement joins TRBV2 to TRBJ1-2; TRBD1 is a possible D gene (5 bases). Deletions cut 3 bases from V and 3 bases from J, with 11 bases between. The CDR3 extends over 14 amino acids. Germline CDR1 SNHLY, CDR2 FYNNEI. Here the CDR3 reads CASSDRGAHYGYTF. The CDR3 DNA reads TGTGCCAGCAGTGATAGGGGCGCCCACTATGGCTACACCTTC.

The rearrangement uses TRBV7-2 and TRBJ1-6; possible D gene TRBD1, 5 bases. The V end was cut by 1 base, the J end by 8 bases, with 12 bases between. The CDR3 is 15 amino acids. Germline V gene data show CDR1 as SGHTA and CDR2 as FQGNSA. The CDR3 is CASSLGEGTHSPLHF. The CDR3 DNA reads TGTGCCAGCAGCTTAGGAGAAGGGACGCATTCACCCCTCCACTTT.

CDR3 DNA: TGTGCCAGCAGCTTGGATCCCGGGGCGGGTAAGGGCTACACCTTC. This codes for CASSLDPGAGKGYTF. This chain links TRBV5-4 with TRBJ1-2; TRBD1 might be the D (5 bases). This CDR3 is built from 15 residues. V was trimmed by 0 bases and J by 8 bases, leaving 17 bases between them. Germline V gene data show CDR1 as SGHNT and CDR2 as YYREEE (reference sequence). Together with reference TRBV5-4 and TRBJ1-2, the CDR3 gives the full variable domain: ETGVTQSPTHLIKTRGQQVTLRCSSQSGHNTVSWYQQALGQGPQFIFQYYREEENGRGNFPPRFSGLQFPNYSSELNVNALELDDSALYLCASSLDPGAGKGYTFGSGTRLTVV.

The rearrangement links TRBV30 to TRBJ1-5; TRBD1 aligns across 9 bases. V lost 5 bases and J lost 5; bases outside the gene matches: 4. Germline values: CDR1 GTSNPN, CDR2 SVGIG (reference sequence). This CDR3 has 13 residues. DNA for the CDR3: TGTGCCTGGGGGGGACAGGGAGATCAGCCCCAGCATTTT. This codes for CAWGGQGDQPQHF.

The chain uses TRBV18 and TRBJ1-5, with D unresolved. The germline gives CDR1 KGHSH, CDR2 LQKENI. Trimming took 3 bases from V and 6 from J, leaving 12 bases between them. The CDR3 has 14 amino acids. CDR3 loop: CASSPVLGGQPQHF. The CDR3 region has the DNA TGTGCCAGCTCACCCGTTTTGGGTGGTCAGCCCCAGCATTTT.

The J gene is TRBJ1-2, the V gene TRBV2; no clear D gene. Per the germline V gene, CDR1 is SNHLY and CDR2 is FYNNEI. This CDR3 region has 14 residues. V was clipped by 7 bases and J by 8 bases, with 20 bases between them. The CDR3 DNA reads as TGTGCCAGCACCTATGAGGTGGGAGGATCGGGCTACACCTTC. Translation gives CASTYEVGGSGYTF.

This chain links TRBV4-2 with TRBJ1-1; no clear D. Trimming took off 0 bases at V and 7 bases at J, with 12 bases between the two ends. In germline, CDR1 is LGHNA, CDR2 YNFKEQ. CDR3 length: 14 residues. CDR3 sequence reads: CASSQDLSIGEAFF. CDR3 coding DNA: TGTGCCAGCAGCCAAGACCTAAGTATCGGTGAAGCTTTCTTT.

Concerning this clone itself: At the DNA level, this CDR3 is encoded by other sequences in the same sample as well. The chain joins TRBV28 to TRBJ1-1, with no clear D. The CDR3 consists of 11 residues. The ends were cut back, 3 bases at V and 7 bases at J, with 6 bases in the middle. Germline V lookup: CDR1 MDHEN, CDR2 SYDVKM. The CDR3 DNA follows: TGTGCCAGCAGTTTTCGTGATGAAGCTTTCTTT. As protein: CASSFRDEAFF.